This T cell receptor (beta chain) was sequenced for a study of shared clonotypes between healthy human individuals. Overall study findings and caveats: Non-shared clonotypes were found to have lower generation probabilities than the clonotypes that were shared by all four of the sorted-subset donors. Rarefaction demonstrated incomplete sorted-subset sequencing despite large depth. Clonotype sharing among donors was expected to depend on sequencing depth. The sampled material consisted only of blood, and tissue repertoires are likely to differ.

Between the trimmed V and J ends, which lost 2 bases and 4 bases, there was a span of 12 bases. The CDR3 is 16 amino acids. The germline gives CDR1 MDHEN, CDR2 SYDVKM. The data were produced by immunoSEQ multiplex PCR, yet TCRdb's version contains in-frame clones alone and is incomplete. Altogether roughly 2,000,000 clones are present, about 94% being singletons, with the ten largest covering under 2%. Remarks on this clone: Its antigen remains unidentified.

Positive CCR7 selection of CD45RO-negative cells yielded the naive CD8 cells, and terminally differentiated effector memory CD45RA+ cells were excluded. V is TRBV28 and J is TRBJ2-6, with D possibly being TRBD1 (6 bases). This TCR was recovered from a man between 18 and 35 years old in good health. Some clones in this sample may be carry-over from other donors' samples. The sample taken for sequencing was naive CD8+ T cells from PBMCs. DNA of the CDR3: TGTGCCAGCAGTTTAGTTACAGGGACGGGGGCCAACGTCCTGACTTTC. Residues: CASSLVTGTGANVLTF.